This entry lists 3 T cell receptor beta chains sequenced from one sample in a study of T cell responses to AZD1222 COVID-19 vaccine listed by TCRdb under 2021. The method behind the library was the immunoSEQ multiplex PCR assay. TCRdb limited this immuneACCESS table to in-frame rearrangements with V and J called. A share of clones is missing; checked studies link under half to unresolved V genes, and the rest is unexplained. The table for this sample lists about 35,000 clones; approximately 86% of them were counted only once. Approximately 7.3% of the sample rests with the top ten. The time point label, as the study defines it: baseline before first vaccination. Sequencing used peripheral blood, obtained on day 0 of AZD1222 vaccination. The receptors derive from an adult in good health.

This chain connects TRBV6-4 to TRBJ2-1; 10 bases map to TRBD1. Unmatched junction bases numbered 5, after V lost 3 bases and J lost 3 bases. CDR3 length: 16 amino acids. From germline, CDR1 is MRHNA and CDR2 SNTAGT. The CDR3 loop reads CASSDAGTGDYNEQFF. In DNA, the CDR3 is TGTGCCAGCAGTGATGCCGGGACAGGGGACTACAATGAGCAGTTCTTC.

The chain combines TRBV6-5 with TRBJ2-1, with D possibly being TRBD1 (6 bases). The V end lost 2 bases, the J end lost 7 bases, and 18 bases lay between the germline ends. This CDR3 spans 16 amino acids. Germline-derived CDR1 and CDR2 are MNHEY and SVGAGI. The CDR3 sequence is CASSYPGTFRANEQFF. The DNA for the CDR3 is TGTGCCAGCAGTTACCCCGGGACATTTAGGGCGAATGAGCAGTTCTTC.

This clone showed up just a few times. Here the CDR3 reads CASREKYEQYF. The CDR3 DNA reads as TGTGCCAGCAGGGAGAAATACGAGCAGTACTTC. The chain employs TRBV2 and TRBJ2-7; no definite D call. Germline V gives CDR1 SNHLY, CDR2 FYNNEI. This CDR3 is 11 amino acids long. The V gene lost 6 bases and the J gene lost 4 bases, with 7 bases spanning the gap.